This T cell receptor (beta chain) was sequenced during a study of blood T cell repertoires in COVID-19. Study at large: Some COVID-19 samples were acute and others convalescent; all came from the United States, Italy and Spain. Sample material is recorded as cDNA or gDNA derived from T cells, B-cell-depleted T cells, or PBMCs.

The study recruited people aged about 18 to 95 years across about two dozen US areas. Two negative PCRs, clearance, or symptom resolution were required of recovered Cohort 3 donors. The data were produced by immunoSEQ multiplex PCR, yet TCRdb's version contains in-frame clones alone and is incomplete. The sample lists over 250,000 clones; under 90% were seen once. Per the germline V gene, CDR1 is SEHNR and CDR2 is FQNEAQ (reference sequence). J was trimmed by 4 bases and V by 5 bases; bases with no gene match: 8. The CDR3 consists of 15 residues. The source of this sequence is a woman aged 55-70 years who had recovered from COVID-19. The sample was PBMCs or T cells enriched from blood (not recorded which). The chain has TRBV7-9 and TRBJ2-5; the match to TRBD2 covers 9 bases. CDR3 bases: TGTGCCAGCAGCCCATGGGCTAGCGGGGTAGAGACCCAGTACTTC. Its protein is CASSPWASGVETQYF.